Presented here are 22 T cell receptor beta chains from one specimen sequenced in a study of control samples from healthy donors and cancer patients. Using immunoSEQ multiplex PCR, the repertoire was profiled, and TCRdb retains in-frame clones only, with some absent. The data hold roughly 41,000 clones, with roughly 94% observed a single time. Specimen: blood. These receptors were collected from a man in his fifties or sixties in good health.

This chain joins TRBV19 and TRBJ1-1, with D tentatively TRBD1 (6 bases). V was clipped by 5 bases and J by 8 bases, with 12 bases between them. The germline V gene encodes CDR1 LNHDA and CDR2 SQIVND (reference sequence). The CDR3 spans 12 residues. The CDR3 loop is CASSPWGAEAFF. CDR3 bases: TGTGCCAGTAGTCCTTGGGGGGCAGAAGCTTTCTTT.

This clone was seen only a few times. The rearrangement links TRBV6-6 to TRBJ2-1; D unresolved. V was trimmed by 7 bases and J by 6 bases, leaving 13 bases between them. CDR1 is MNHNY and CDR2 is SVGAGI in the germline V gene (reference sequence). The CDR3 spans 13 residues. As DNA, the CDR3 is TGTGCCAGCACCCCCCTTAATCCCAATGAGCAGTTCTTC. This gives the protein CASTPLNPNEQFF.

The V call is TRBV7-9, the J call TRBJ2-2; perhaps TRBD1 as D (6 bases). The germline V and J ends were trimmed by 1 base and 2 bases, with 11 bases remaining between them. CDR3 length equals 16 residues. The germline V gene has CDR1 SEHNR and CDR2 FQNEAQ (reference sequence). The CDR3 here is CASSLGRGPNTGELFF. The DNA of the CDR3 is TGTGCCAGCAGCTTAGGCAGGGGCCCTAACACCGGGGAGCTGTTTTTT.

The chain has TRBV5-1 and TRBJ1-6; TRBD1 might be the D (5 bases). The V gene lost 0 bases and the J gene lost 5 bases, with 6 bases spanning the gap. The V gene's germline CDR1 is SGHRS and CDR2 YFSETQ. CDR3 length: 14 residues. CDR3 protein: CASSLGQNNSPLHF. The CDR3 DNA follows: TGCGCCAGCAGCTTGGGACAGAATAATTCACCCCTCCACTTT.

This sequence joins TRBV7-8 and TRBJ1-1, with D perhaps TRBD1 (5 bases). The CDR3 covers 15 residues. Germline values: CDR1 SGHVS, CDR2 FQNEAQ. V lost 5 bases and J 3 bases, leaving 16 bases between the germline ends. The DNA for the CDR3 is TGTGCCAGCAGCCCGAGTCGTTGGGGGGACACTGAAGCTTTCTTT. It translates to CASSPSRWGDTEAFF.

The chain recombines TRBV10-2 with TRBJ1-3; tentative D call: TRBD1 (5 bases). Trimming shortened V by 6 bases and J by 0 bases, and 12 bases separated the two germline ends. This CDR3 has 15 residues. The germline V gene has CDR1 WSHSY and CDR2 SAAADI. The CDR3 loop reads CASRGTASSGNTIYF. CDR3 nucleotides: TGCGCCAGCAGGGGGACGGCGAGCTCTGGAAACACCATATATTTT.

In nucleotides, the CDR3 is TGTGCCAGTAGTCTTGGACAGGGGGCTGGGGCCAACGTCCTGACTTTC. Amino acid sequence: CASSLGQGAGANVLTF. The chain is built from TRBV19 and TRBJ2-6; the match to TRBD1 covers 10 bases. Germline CDR1 is LNHDA and CDR2 is SQIVND (reference sequence). This CDR3 is 16 amino acids long. J was trimmed by 2 bases and V by 5 bases; bases with no gene match: 3.

The genes are TRBV21-1 and TRBJ2-7. TRBV21-1 is reported as a pseudogene. The CDR3 runs to 17 residues. The CDR3 region is CASSKDIWKLYSYEQYF. The CDR3 bases are TGTGCCAGCAGCAAAGATATCTGGAAGTTATACTCCTACGAGCAGTACTTC.

Judged by abundance, this clone is large. The V gene is TRBV24-1, the J gene TRBJ2-2; D perhaps matches TRBD2 (5 bases). CDR1 and CDR2 from the germline V gene are KGHDR and SFDVKD. The CDR3 has 14 residues. With 7 bases removed from V and 5 bases from J, the gap between germline ends came to 13 bases. The CDR3 sequence is CATRAEPETGELFF. For the CDR3, the DNA is TGTGCCACCAGAGCGGAACCAGAGACCGGGGAGCTGTTTTTT.

The gene calls are TRBV5-4 and TRBJ2-7, with 10 bases matching TRBD1. The CDR3 is 15 amino acids. Trimming took 2 bases from V and 3 from J; bases not matched to a gene: 5. CDR1 SGHNT and CDR2 YYREEE come from the germline V gene (reference sequence). CDR3 loop: CASSFPGQGYYEQYF. CDR3 nucleotides: TGTGCCAGCAGCTTCCCGGGACAGGGGTACTACGAGCAGTACTTC.

The chain carries TRBV19 and TRBJ2-1; a possible D gene is TRBD2 (5 bases). Germline CDR1 and CDR2: LNHDA and SQIVND (reference sequence). V lost 2 bases and J 7 bases, leaving 12 bases between the germline ends. CDR3 length: 14 residues. The CDR3 sequence is CASSIILESNEQFF. Here the CDR3 DNA reads TGTGCCAGTAGTATAATACTAGAATCTAATGAGCAGTTCTTC.

The V call is TRBV11-3, the J call TRBJ2-5, with D maybe TRBD2 (5 bases). The CDR3 extends over 13 amino acids. Germline V lookup: CDR1 SGHNT, CDR2 YENEEA. V dropped 5 bases and J dropped 1 base, with 8 bases sitting between them. The CDR3 sequence is CASSPGLQETQYF. The CDR3, as DNA: TGTGCCAGCAGCCCCGGACTCCAAGAGACCCAGTACTTC.

The V gene is TRBV6-5, the J gene TRBJ2-7; TRBD1 matches at 8 bases. CDR3 length equals 15 residues. Trimming removed 0 bases from V and 7 bases from J; junction bases left unmatched: 8. The germline CDR1 and CDR2 sequences are MNHEY and SVGAGI. CDR3 DNA sequence: TGTGCCAGCAGTTACTCCGGGACAGGCGCGGTTGAGCAGTACTTC. This encodes CASSYSGTGAVEQYF.

The chain uses TRBV18 and TRBJ2-1; TRBD2 matches at 14 bases. V was clipped by 3 bases and J by 8 bases; unmatched bases: 12. The CDR3 runs 18 residues. Germline CDR1 KGHSH, CDR2 LQKENI. The CDR3 reads CASSPRIGTSGGGDEQFF. Here the CDR3 DNA reads TGTGCCAGCTCACCTCGGATTGGGACTAGCGGGGGAGGGGATGAGCAGTTCTTC.

V is TRBV28 and J is TRBJ2-1, with 11 bases matching TRBD1. Germline assignment: CDR1 MDHEN and CDR2 SYDVKM. The CDR3 runs 14 residues. J was trimmed by 12 bases and V by 4 bases; bases with no gene match: 8. CDR3 nucleotides: TGTGCCAGCAGTTCTGGACAGGGGGCTATGGGGCAGTTCTTC. Translation gives CASSSGQGAMGQFF. The complete variable domain, with remaining parts taken from reference TRBV28 and TRBJ2-1, reads DVKVTQSSRYLVKRTGEKVFLECVQDMDHENMFWYRQDPGLGLRLIYFSYDVKMKEKGDIPEGYSVSREKKERFSLILESASTNQTSMYLCASSSGQGAMGQFFGPGTRLTVL.

This clone was counted once. The CDR3 nucleotides are TGTGCCAGTAGTTCGGCAGCCGGGGCCCCTTACAATGAGCAGTTCTTC. Amino acid sequence: CASSSAAGAPYNEQFF. The V call is TRBV19, the J call TRBJ2-1, with D possibly being TRBD1 or TRBD2 (5 bases each). Trimming took off 5 bases at V and 4 bases at J, with 18 bases between the two ends. Germline CDR1 is LNHDA and CDR2 is SQIVND (reference sequence). CDR3 size: 16 residues.

V usage is TRBV19 and J usage is TRBJ2-3; a weak D match, TRBD1 (7 bases). This CDR3 is 15 amino acids long. The germline gives CDR1 LNHDA, CDR2 SQIVND (reference sequence). Trimming pared 5 bases from V and 2 bases from J, leaving 14 bases between. Written as DNA, the CDR3 is TGTGCCAGTAGTCCGCGGGACAGTAACACAGATACGCAGTATTTT. As protein: CASSPRDSNTDTQYF.

The CDR3 nucleotides read TGTGCCTGCGCCCACCCTGGGCAGCCCCAGCATTTT. It translates to CACAHPGQPQHF. V gene TRBV12-3 or TRBV12-4 combines with J gene TRBJ1-5; D unclear. The CDR3 has 12 residues. Trimming stripped 11 bases from V and 7 bases from J, with 15 bases between.

The genes are TRBV6-2 or TRBV6-3 and TRBJ2-7; 9 bases map to TRBD1. From germline, CDR1 is MNHEY and CDR2 SVGEGT. The V and J ends lost 6 bases and 3 bases, in that order; junction bases with no gene match: 9. The CDR3 is made up of 15 amino acids. The CDR3: CASSFGTGWNYEQYF. The CDR3 nucleotides are TGTGCCAGCAGCTTCGGGACAGGGTGGAACTACGAGCAGTACTTC.

The chain is built from TRBV7-9 and TRBJ1-5; TRBD1 might be the D (5 bases). CDR3 length: 13 residues. Between the trimmed V and J ends, which lost 5 bases and 3 bases, there was a span of 8 bases. The germline V gene encodes CDR1 SEHNR and CDR2 FQNEAQ (reference sequence). CDR3 protein: CASSDSFNQPQHF. In nucleotides, the CDR3 is TGTGCCAGCAGCGACAGCTTCAATCAGCCCCAGCATTTT.

The chain couples TRBV18 to TRBJ1-3; TRBD1 aligns across 10 bases. The CDR3 has 16 residues. The germline V gene encodes CDR1 KGHSH and CDR2 LQKENI. Unmatched junction bases numbered 6, after V lost 3 bases and J lost 4 bases. The CDR3 region is CASSPRTGGSGNTIYF. As DNA, the CDR3 is TGTGCCAGCTCACCGAGGACAGGGGGATCAGGAAACACCATATATTTT.

This clone was observed a single time. The V and J genes are TRBV28 and TRBJ2-4; no firm D call. Trimming removed 5 bases from V and 0 bases from J, with 11 bases in between. CDR1 is MDHEN, CDR2 SYDVKM, per germline. The CDR3 totals 15 residues. The CDR3 reads CASSPESLAKNIQYF. The DNA of the CDR3 is TGTGCCAGCAGTCCCGAGAGTCTAGCCAAAAACATTCAGTACTTC.